The clone carrying this TCR beta chain was seen repeatedly, ten times or more. Its specificity is not known. This entry comes from a study of identical twins. Study-wide results and caveats: Beta clonotypes that were abundant in cord blood contained fewer insertions, a pattern absent from memory repertoires.

In every case, the donor was a healthy Caucasian. Template switching, a step in the protocol, added a universal primer site, and cDNA carried unique molecular identifiers. TCRdb processed the 5' RACE reads anew with MiXCR; each CDR3 protein has one entry. The table has around 280,000 distinct CDR3 sequences, under 9.5% seen once. The CDR3 runs 12 residues. Trimming stripped 9 bases from V and 8 bases from J, with 16 bases between. This sample also belongs to another study, concerning yellow fever vaccine responses in identical twins.

Material: memory (CD45RO+) T cells sorted from blood. This chain links TRBV12-3 or TRBV12-4 with TRBJ1-2; D possibly corresponds to TRBD1 (5 bases). The TCR sequence derives from a woman aged 18-30 years in good health. CDR3 loop: CASWAGWRGYTF. CDR3 sequence (DNA): TGTGCCAGTTGGGCAGGGTGGCGCGGCTACACCTTC.